This entry lists 8 T cell receptor beta chains sequenced from one sample in a study of T cell clonotyping in hematopoietic cell transplantation. Produced via immunoSEQ multiplex PCR; TCRdb's table is partial and in-frame only. The sample has 9,500 to 15,000 clones, approximately 89% seen once. The material sequenced was peripheral blood mononuclear cells. All receptors come from a human donor who either received an allogeneic hematopoietic cell transplant for a myeloid malignancy or was a related donor (not recorded which). Some clones in this sample may be carry-over from other donors' samples.

The V call is TRBV2, the J call TRBJ2-7, with 9 bases aligning to TRBD2. The V segment lost 3 bases and the J segment 4 bases; nucleotides outside the gene matches: 4. Germline V gives CDR1 SNHLY, CDR2 FYNNEI. This CDR3 comprises 14 residues. This CDR3 is CASSDGTSPYEQYF. The CDR3 DNA is TGTGCCAGCAGTGACGGGACTAGCCCTTACGAGCAGTACTTC.

The rearrangement joins TRBV5-1 to TRBJ2-5; 8 positions agree with TRBD1. The CDR3 runs to 15 residues. V gave up 4 bases and J gave up 4 bases; unmatched junction bases: 9. The V gene's germline CDR1 is SGHRS and CDR2 YFSETQ. The CDR3 loop reads CASSHGQGGRETQYF. Written as DNA, the CDR3 is TGCGCCAGCAGCCATGGACAGGGTGGACGAGAGACCCAGTACTTC.

The chain has TRBV5-6 and TRBJ1-1; D is undetermined. This CDR3 comprises 14 residues. Deletions cut 4 bases from V and 4 bases from J, with 14 bases between. Germline V lookup: CDR1 SGHDT, CDR2 YYEEEE. CDR3 loop: CASSPTGGSTEAFF. CDR3 sequence (DNA): TGTGCCAGCAGCCCGACTGGAGGGTCCACTGAAGCTTTCTTT.

The chain has TRBV19 and TRBJ1-2; 8 positions agree with TRBD1. After removal of 8 bases from V and 8 bases from J, the junction contained 22 bases not matched to a gene. The CDR3 length is 17 residues. Germline V gives CDR1 LNHDA, CDR2 SQIVND (reference sequence). CDR3: CASCRRDRTVPTGGYTF. The CDR3 nucleotides are TGTGCCAGTTGTCGCCGGGACAGGACTGTCCCAACGGGAGGCTACACCTTC.

This clone was counted between two and nine times. The rearrangement uses TRBV19 and TRBJ2-7; no firm D call. Deletions cut 1 base from V and 5 bases from J, with 15 bases between. The CDR3 contains 15 residues. The V gene's germline CDR1 is LNHDA and CDR2 SQIVND (reference sequence). The CDR3 is CASSIGYPSAHEQYF. The CDR3 DNA is TGTGCCAGTAGTATAGGCTACCCCAGTGCCCACGAGCAGTACTTC.

J is TRBJ2-2 and V is TRBV11-2, with TRBD2 as a possible D gene (6 bases). The CDR3 covers 13 residues. CDR1 is SGHAT and CDR2 is FQNNGV in the germline V gene. Trimming removed 5 bases at V and 6 bases at J, with 10 bases between. CDR3 DNA: TGTGCCAGCAGCCCCAGCGGGCCCGGGGAGCTGTTTTTT. Its protein product is CASSPSGPGELFF.

The chain recombines TRBV7-2 with TRBJ1-1, with no clear D. V was cut by 0 bases and J by 4 bases, with 9 bases left in between. The CDR3 extends over 14 amino acids. CDR1 and CDR2 from the germline V gene are SGHTA and FQGNSA. Here the CDR3 DNA reads TGTGCCAGCAGCTTAGCCAACAGAGTCACTGAAGCTTTCTTT. This sequence encodes CASSLANRVTEAFF.

This clone showed up just once. The chain links TRBV19 to TRBJ1-1; D unresolved. The germline CDR1 and CDR2 sequences are LNHDA and SQIVND (reference sequence). The CDR3 has 14 residues. Trimming removed 2 bases from V and 0 bases from J, with 7 bases in between. The CDR3 loop reads CASSISRVNTEAFF. The CDR3 DNA reads as TGTGCCAGTAGTATATCGAGGGTGAACACTGAAGCTTTCTTT.